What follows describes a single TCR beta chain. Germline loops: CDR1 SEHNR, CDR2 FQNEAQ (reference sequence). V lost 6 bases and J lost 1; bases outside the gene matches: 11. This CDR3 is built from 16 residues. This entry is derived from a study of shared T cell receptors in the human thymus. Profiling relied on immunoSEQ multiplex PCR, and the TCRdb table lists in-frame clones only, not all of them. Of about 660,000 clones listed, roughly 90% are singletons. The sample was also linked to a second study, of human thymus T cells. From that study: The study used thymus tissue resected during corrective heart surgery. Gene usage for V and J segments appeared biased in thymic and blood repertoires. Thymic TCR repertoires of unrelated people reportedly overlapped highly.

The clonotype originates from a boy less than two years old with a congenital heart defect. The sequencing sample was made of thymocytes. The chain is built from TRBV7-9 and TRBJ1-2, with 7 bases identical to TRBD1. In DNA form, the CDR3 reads TGTGCCAGCAGGGAACTTGAGGGGGCGGGTAACTATGGCTACACCTTC. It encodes CASRELEGAGNYGYTF.